Listed below are T cell receptor beta chains from one sample, sequenced in a study of CD8+ T cells in alopecia areata. The table came from immunoSEQ multiplex PCR; TCRdb's copy has only in-frame clones and leaves some out. The table lists some 120,000 clones, about 50% of them singletons. Sequencing used NKG2D-low CD8+ T cells sorted from blood. These TCRs come from a human donor with alopecia areata. CDR3s include the opening cysteine and the closing phenylalanine or tryptophan. D genes are given only for firm matches. Clone size is given for some rows only: seen once, a few or many times, or a class if the clone is expanded.

>.|few|TRBV27|TRBJ2-7
CASSSTSGLLSYEQYF
TGTGCCAGCAGTTCCACCTCAGGGTTACTCTCCTACGAGCAGTACTTC
>TRBD1|few|TRBV28|TRBJ2-7
CASSSPRTGRYEQYF
TGTGCCAGCAGTTCCCCTCGGACAGGGCGATACGAGCAGTACTTC
>.|.|TRBV29-1|TRBJ2-5
CSVIFRETQYF
TGCAGCGTTATTTTCCGAGAGACCCAGTACTTC
>.|few|TRBV29-1|TRBJ2-1
CSTPISNEQFF
TGCAGCACCCCTATCTCCAATGAGCAGTTCTTC
>.|.|TRBV7-9|TRBJ2-3
CASSLPAGRRNLTDTQYF
TGTGCCAGCAGCTTACCGGCAGGGAGACGGAATTTGACAGATACGCAGTATTTT
>.|few|TRBV5-4|TRBJ2-5
CASSPRGSETQYF
TGTGCCAGCAGCCCCCGAGGGAGTGAGACCCAGTACTTC
>.|few|TRBV29-1|TRBJ2-3
CSVGEGGGADTQYF
TGCAGCGTTGGAGAGGGGGGCGGTGCAGATACGCAGTATTTT
>TRBD1|few|TRBV28|TRBJ1-4
CASSPGQENEKLFF
TGTGCCAGCAGCCCGGGACAGGAGAATGAAAAACTGTTTTTT
>.|.|TRBV2|TRBJ2-5
CASSEEAAEETQYF
TGTGCCAGCAGTGAAGAGGCAGCAGAAGAGACCCAGTACTTC
>.|.|TRBV29-1|TRBJ1-1
CSVVMVSSEAFF
TGCAGCGTTGTTATGGTAAGCTCTGAAGCTTTCTTT
>TRBD2|few|TRBV4-1|TRBJ2-1
CASSLERGIEQFF
TGCGCCAGCAGCCTCGAGCGGGGGATTGAGCAGTTCTTC
>.|few|TRBV29-1|TRBJ2-1
CSVDRTIRDEQFF
TGCAGCGTTGACAGAACCATCCGGGACGAGCAGTTCTTC
>TRBD1|few|TRBV29-1|TRBJ2-1
CSADRVTANEQFF
TGCAGCGCGGACAGGGTTACCGCCAATGAGCAGTTCTTC
>.|.|TRBV27|TRBJ2-3
CASSPGVSDTDTQYF
TGTGCCAGCAGTCCCGGTGTCAGTGACACAGATACGCAGTATTTT
>.|few|TRBV28|TRBJ2-7
CASSRREAYEQYF
TGTGCCAGCAGTCGTCGGGAAGCCTACGAGCAGTACTTC
>.|.|TRBV29-1|TRBJ2-1
CSVDSYGRSSYNEQFF
TGCAGCGTCGACTCTTACGGCAGGAGCTCCTACAATGAGCAGTTCTTC
>.|.|TRBV30|TRBJ2-1
CAWSLASYNEQFF
TGTGCCTGGAGTCTGGCGTCCTACAATGAGCAGTTCTTC
>TRBD1|.|TRBV11-1|TRBJ2-7
CASSIGQGGYEQYF
TGTGCCAGCAGCATTGGACAGGGGGGTTACGAGCAGTACTTC
>.|.|TRBV23-1|TRBJ2-3
CASSPPHHGSTDTQYF
TGCGCCAGCAGTCCTCCTCATCACGGGAGCACAGATACGCAGTATTTT
>.|.|TRBV4-1|TRBJ2-1
CASSSPQGGNEQFF
TGCGCCAGCAGCTCACCACAGGGAGGCAATGAGCAGTTCTTC
>.|.|TRBV6-5|TRBJ2-3
CASSRTEVTDTQYF
TGTGCCAGCAGTAGGACAGAAGTCACAGATACGCAGTATTTT